The present T cell receptor (beta chain) was sequenced within a study of molecular identifiers for immune sequencing clone quantification. About the study: Five portions were made in replicates from RNA of around 20,000 or 100,000 naive CD8 cells, and four underwent sequencing.

With regard to this clonotype: A read error is possible here, since a much larger clone lies one base away.

Germline-derived CDR1 and CDR2 are SGHVS and FQNEAQ. Trimming cost V 5 bases and J 0 bases, with 16 bases left between them. The CDR3 length is 16 residues. Libraries of naive CD8 T cells were made from roughly 20,000 to 1,000,000 sorted cells. They used 10%, 30% or 50% RNA. Previously described methods and listed TCR primers were used for bulk TCR libraries. TCRdb called the PCR reads again in MiXCR, with one record for every CDR3 protein. The table has roughly 320,000 distinct CDR3 sequences, roughly a quarter seen once. The chain couples TRBV7-8 to TRBJ1-2, with D unclear. Sequencing was carried out using naive CD8+ T cells from blood, with Jurkat cell RNA spiked in. Noted subset: FACS-sorted CD8+CD4-CCR7+CD45RA+ naive T cells. This receptor was obtained from a human donor in good health. Some libraries in this study had Jurkat cell RNA spiked in. DNA for the CDR3: TGTGCCAGCAGCATAGAGGACGGAGAGACTAACTATGGCTACACCTTC. It translates to CASSIEDGETNYGYTF.